Listed below are T cell receptor beta chains from one sample, sequenced in a study of T cell repertoires in cytomegalovirus infection. TCRdb redid the calling of the reads with MiXCR, one entry per CDR3 protein. Altogether about 600,000 distinct CDR3 sequences are present, 20% to 30% being singletons, with the ten largest covering roughly 8%. What was sequenced was CD8+ T cells from PBMCs. The receptors stem from a human donor in good health (CMV status not recorded). Some clones in this sample may be carry-over from other donors' samples. CDR3s leave out the opening cysteine and the closing phenylalanine or tryptophan. Clone sizes are given selectively: once, few, many, or a class where the clone is expanded.

>TRBV6-5|many|TRBJ2-2
ASSYWAVGGLTGELF
>TRBV14|few|TRBJ2-3
ASSQEFGRVLDTQY
>TRBV7-2|many|TRBJ2-1
ASSLHDSSYNEQF
>TRBV7-9|many|TRBJ2-1
ASMESYNEQF
>TRBV2|NA|TRBJ2-3
ASGHEVPTDTQY
>TRBV27|few|TRBJ1-1
ASSLMQGNTEAF
>TRBV19|NA|TRBJ2-7
VSSMGLSDYYEQY
>TRBV24-1|NA|TRBJ2-1
ATSVKTAWNEQF
>TRBV11-2|many|TRBJ2-5
ASSSPQGGGRETQY
>TRBV6-5|many|TRBJ1-4
ASSYYNNNEKLF
>TRBV20-1|NA|TRBJ1-5
SANAGRSNQPQH
>TRBV6-1|many|TRBJ1-1
ASVQMRNTEAF
>TRBV6-6|few|TRBJ2-5
ASSHSTPGETQY
>TRBV12-3/TRBV12-4|few|TRBJ2-5
ASRDVQETQY
>TRBV7-9|NA|TRBJ1-2
ASSYEGHINYGYT
>TRBV7-2|many|TRBJ2-3
ASSLEASGGPRGTQY
>TRBV6-2/TRBV6-3|few|TRBJ1-2
AISPLGPDYGYT
>TRBV6-5|many|TRBJ2-2
ASTLQLGHTGELF
>TRBV27|few|TRBJ2-1
ASSPDGQGRYNEQF
>TRBV5-6|few|TRBJ2-1
ASSLLVNEQF
>TRBV5-4|NA|TRBJ2-5
ASSLPIGTNFETQY
>TRBV7-2|many|TRBJ1-1
ASSLILGDTEAF
>TRBV19|once|TRBJ1-1
ASSLAGAAGNTEAF
>TRBV5-1|few|TRBJ1-1
ASSRGRGEVATEAF
>TRBV7-2|many|TRBJ2-1
ASSSVRNEQF
>TRBV9|NA|TRBJ1-2
ASSAGRYGYT
>TRBV6-5|NA|TRBJ2-1
ASSYSGGSSCNEQF
>TRBV20-1|NA|TRBJ2-2
SAFRDSTGELF
>TRBV2|NA|TRBJ2-2
ASITSNTGELF
>TRBV4-3|NA|TRBJ1-6
ASSQDRALLGSPLH
>TRBV19|NA|TRBJ2-4
ASSISLGRTGNIQY
>TRBV25-1|NA|TRBJ1-5
ASSDDRGPYSQH
>TRBV27|NA|TRBJ1-4
ASSLVSREKLF
>TRBV12-3/TRBV12-4|many|TRBJ1-5
ASSFGFTGGSNQPQH
>TRBV2|NA|TRBJ2-7
VSRDLSDRYEQY
>TRBV29-1|NA|TRBJ2-2
SVAVANTGELF
>TRBV14|NA|TRBJ1-2
ASSQRGQRIPFYGYT
>TRBV2|few|TRBJ1-1
ASSGLEDRGDTEAF
>TRBV13|few|TRBJ1-5
ASSQGPGGQPQH
>TRBV3-1|NA|TRBJ2-2
ASSPRGTGNTGELF
>TRBV6-2/TRBV6-3|few|TRBJ2-4
ASSEYRGRGNIQY
>TRBV7-8|NA|TRBJ2-7
ASSLGGRGLAYEQY
>TRBV10-3|NA|TRBJ2-5
AIRTSGVQETQY
>TRBV29-1|NA|TRBJ2-3
SVWVPGLARDEDTQY
>TRBV29-1|NA|TRBJ1-2
SVPGQYMDGYT
>TRBV6-6|few|TRBJ2-2
ASTTEATVATGELF
>TRBV19|NA|TRBJ1-5
ASSPRRRNQPQH
>TRBV9|NA|TRBJ1-1
ASSTGGDTEAF
>TRBV28|NA|TRBJ2-5
ASSSGQWTQETQY
>TRBV7-8|few|TRBJ2-2
ASSRGQGVGELF
>TRBV7-7|many|TRBJ2-1
ASSLGDAYNEQF
>TRBV28|few|TRBJ2-2
ASSLRQEARTGELF
>TRBV7-9|NA|TRBJ1-1
VSSQYTEAF
>TRBV4-3|NA|TRBJ1-6
ASKKSANSPLH
>TRBV27|NA|TRBJ2-6
ASSFVAGANVLT
>TRBV5-1|few|TRBJ1-2
ASSPWGSSDGYT
>TRBV6-5|few|TRBJ2-5
ASSYSSWETQY